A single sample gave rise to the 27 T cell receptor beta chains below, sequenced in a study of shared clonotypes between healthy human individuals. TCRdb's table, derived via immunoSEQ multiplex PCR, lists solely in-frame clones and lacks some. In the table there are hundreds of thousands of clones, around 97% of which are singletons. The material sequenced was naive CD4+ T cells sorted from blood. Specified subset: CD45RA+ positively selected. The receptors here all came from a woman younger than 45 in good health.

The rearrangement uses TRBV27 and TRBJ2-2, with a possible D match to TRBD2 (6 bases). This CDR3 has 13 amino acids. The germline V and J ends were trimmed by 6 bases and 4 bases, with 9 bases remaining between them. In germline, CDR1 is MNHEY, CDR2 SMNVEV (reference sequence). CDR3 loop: CASRRSGTGELFF. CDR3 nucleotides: TGTGCCAGCAGGCGTAGCGGCACCGGGGAGCTGTTTTTT.

The CDR3 DNA reads as TGTGCCAGCGCCGGACTAGCGGGAGAGCAGTACTTC. This encodes CASAGLAGEQYF. The V and J genes are TRBV27 and TRBJ2-7; TRBD2 agrees at 12 bases. The V gene end was trimmed by 8 bases and the J gene end by 7 bases; junction bases not matched to a gene: 3. CDR1 and CDR2 (germline): MNHEY, SMNVEV (reference sequence). The CDR3 covers 12 residues.

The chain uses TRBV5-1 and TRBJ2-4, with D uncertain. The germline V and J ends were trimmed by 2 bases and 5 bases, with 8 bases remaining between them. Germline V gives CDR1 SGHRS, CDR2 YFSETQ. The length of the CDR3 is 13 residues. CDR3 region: CASSLAPQNIQYF. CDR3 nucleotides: TGCGCCAGCAGCTTAGCCCCACAAAACATTCAGTACTTC.

Here the CDR3 DNA reads TGTGCCAGCAGTCCACTAACAGGGGGCTCTAGTGGCTACACCTTC. Amino acid sequence: CASSPLTGGSSGYTF. The chain couples TRBV2 to TRBJ1-2, with 9 positions matching TRBD1. In germline, CDR1 is SNHLY, CDR2 FYNNEI. This CDR3 region has 15 residues. The junction had 11 bases not matched to a gene; V was cut back by 5 bases and J by 7 bases.

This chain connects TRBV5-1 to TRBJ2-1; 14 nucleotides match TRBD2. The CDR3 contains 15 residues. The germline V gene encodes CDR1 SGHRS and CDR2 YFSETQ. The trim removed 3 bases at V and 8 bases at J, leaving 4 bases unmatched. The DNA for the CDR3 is TGCGCCAGCAGCTCCGGGACTAGCGGGAGTGATGAGCAGTTCTTC. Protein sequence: CASSSGTSGSDEQFF.

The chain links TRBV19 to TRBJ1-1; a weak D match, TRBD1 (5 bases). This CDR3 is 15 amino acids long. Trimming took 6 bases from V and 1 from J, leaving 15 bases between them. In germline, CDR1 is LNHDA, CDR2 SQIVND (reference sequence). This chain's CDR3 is CASRDDSVKNTEAFF. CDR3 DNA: TGTGCCAGTAGGGACGACAGTGTTAAGAACACTGAAGCTTTCTTT.

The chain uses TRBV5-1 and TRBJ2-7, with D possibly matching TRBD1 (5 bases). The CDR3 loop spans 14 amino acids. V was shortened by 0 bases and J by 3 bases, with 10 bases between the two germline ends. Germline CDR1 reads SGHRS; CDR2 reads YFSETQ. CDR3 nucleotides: TGCGCCAGCAGCTTGGCGCAGGGTATCTACGAGCAGTACTTC. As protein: CASSLAQGIYEQYF.

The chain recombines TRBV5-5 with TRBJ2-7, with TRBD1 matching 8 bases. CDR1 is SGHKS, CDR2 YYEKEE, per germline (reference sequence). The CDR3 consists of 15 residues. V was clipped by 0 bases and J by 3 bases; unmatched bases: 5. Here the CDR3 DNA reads TGTGCCAGCAGCTTGGGAGCAGGGGGCAACTACGAGCAGTACTTC. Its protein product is CASSLGAGGNYEQYF.

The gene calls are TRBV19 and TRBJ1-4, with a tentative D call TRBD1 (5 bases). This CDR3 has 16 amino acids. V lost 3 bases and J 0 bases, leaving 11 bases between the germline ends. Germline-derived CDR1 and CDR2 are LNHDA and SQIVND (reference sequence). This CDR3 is CASSMGPRATNEKLFF. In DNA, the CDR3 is TGTGCCAGTAGTATGGGGCCACGCGCAACTAATGAAAAACTGTTTTTT.

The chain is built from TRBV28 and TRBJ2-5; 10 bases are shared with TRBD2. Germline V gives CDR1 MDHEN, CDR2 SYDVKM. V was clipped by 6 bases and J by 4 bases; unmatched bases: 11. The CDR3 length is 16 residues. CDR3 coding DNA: TGTGCCAGCAGCCTACCGACTTTAGCGGGAGGAGAGACCCAGTACTTC. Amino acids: CASSLPTLAGGETQYF.

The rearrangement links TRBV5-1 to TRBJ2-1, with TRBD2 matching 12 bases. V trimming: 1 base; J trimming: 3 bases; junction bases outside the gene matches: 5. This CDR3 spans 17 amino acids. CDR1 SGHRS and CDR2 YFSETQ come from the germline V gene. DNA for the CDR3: TGCGCCAGCAGCTTGTCTAGCGGGAGGGTTTACTACAATGAGCAGTTCTTC. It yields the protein CASSLSSGRVYYNEQFF.

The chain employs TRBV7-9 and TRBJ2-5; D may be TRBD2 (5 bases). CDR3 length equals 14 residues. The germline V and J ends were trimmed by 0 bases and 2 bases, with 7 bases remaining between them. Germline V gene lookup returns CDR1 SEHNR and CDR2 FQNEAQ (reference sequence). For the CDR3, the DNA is TGTGCCAGCAGCTTAGCTGAGGGACAAGAGACCCAGTACTTC. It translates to CASSLAEGQETQYF.

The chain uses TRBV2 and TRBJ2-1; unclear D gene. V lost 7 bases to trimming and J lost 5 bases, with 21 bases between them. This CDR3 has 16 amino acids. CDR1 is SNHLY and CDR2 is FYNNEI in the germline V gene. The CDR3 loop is CASIPSGRRPDNEQFF. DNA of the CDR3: TGTGCCAGCATCCCCTCTGGGCGGAGACCTGACAATGAGCAGTTCTTC.

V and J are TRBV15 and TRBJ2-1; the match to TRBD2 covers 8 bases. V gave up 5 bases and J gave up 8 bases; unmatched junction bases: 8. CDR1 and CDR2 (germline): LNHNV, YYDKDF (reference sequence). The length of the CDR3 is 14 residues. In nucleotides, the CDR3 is TGTGCCACCAGCTCCAGCGGGAGCGGCTATGAGCAGTTCTTC. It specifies CATSSSGSGYEQFF.

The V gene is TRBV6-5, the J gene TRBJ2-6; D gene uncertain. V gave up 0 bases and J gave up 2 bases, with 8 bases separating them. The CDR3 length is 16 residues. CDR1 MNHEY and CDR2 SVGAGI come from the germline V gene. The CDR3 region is CASSYSEGTGANVLTF. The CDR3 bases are TGTGCCAGCAGTTACTCAGAAGGGACTGGGGCCAACGTCCTGACTTTC.

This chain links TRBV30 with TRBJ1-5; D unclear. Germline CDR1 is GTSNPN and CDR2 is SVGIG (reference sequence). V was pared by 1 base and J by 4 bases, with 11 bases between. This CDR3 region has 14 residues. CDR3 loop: CAWSGSGLNQPQHF. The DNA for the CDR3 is TGTGCCTGGAGTGGCTCGGGGTTAAATCAGCCCCAGCATTTT.

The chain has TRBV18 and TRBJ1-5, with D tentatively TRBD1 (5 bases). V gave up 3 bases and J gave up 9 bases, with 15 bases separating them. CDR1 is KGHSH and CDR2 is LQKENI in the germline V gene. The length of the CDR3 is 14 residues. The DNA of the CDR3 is TGTGCCAGCTCACCCGCGGCGGGGGAAGGGCCCCAGCATTTT. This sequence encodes CASSPAAGEGPQHF.

For the CDR3, the DNA is TGTGCCAGCAGCTCTCCGGGGAGGGGAGACTACGAGCAGTACTTC. It is translated as CASSSPGRGDYEQYF. V usage is TRBV5-4 and J usage is TRBJ2-7, with 7 bases fitting TRBD2. The CDR3 extends over 15 amino acids. Germline V gene lookup returns CDR1 SGHNT and CDR2 YYREEE (reference sequence). V shed 3 bases, J shed 3 bases, and the junction held 9 bases outside the gene matches.

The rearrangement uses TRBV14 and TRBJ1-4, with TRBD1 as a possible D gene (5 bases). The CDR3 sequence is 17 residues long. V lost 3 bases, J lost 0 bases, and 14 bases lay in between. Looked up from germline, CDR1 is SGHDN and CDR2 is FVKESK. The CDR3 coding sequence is TGTGCCAGCAGCCAGCAAACGGAAGGGGCAACTAATGAAAAACTGTTTTTT. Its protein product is CASSQQTEGATNEKLFF. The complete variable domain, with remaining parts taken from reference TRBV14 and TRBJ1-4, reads EAGVTQFPSHSVIEKGQTVTLRCDPISGHDNLYWYRRVMGKEIKFLLHFVKESKQDESGMPNNRFLAERTGGTYSTLKVQPAELEDSGVYFCASSQQTEGATNEKLFFGSGTQLSVL.

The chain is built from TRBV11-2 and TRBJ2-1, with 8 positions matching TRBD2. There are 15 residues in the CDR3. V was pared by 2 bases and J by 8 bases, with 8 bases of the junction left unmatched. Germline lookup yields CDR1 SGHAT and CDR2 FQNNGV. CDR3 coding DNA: TGTGCCAGCAGCTTAAGTAAGCGGGAGAGATATGAGCAGTTCTTC. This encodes CASSLSKRERYEQFF.

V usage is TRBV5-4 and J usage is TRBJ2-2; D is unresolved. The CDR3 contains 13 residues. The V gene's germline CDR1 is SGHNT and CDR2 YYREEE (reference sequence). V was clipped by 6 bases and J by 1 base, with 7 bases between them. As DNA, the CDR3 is TGTGCCAGCAATATTATGAACACCGGGGAGCTGTTTTTT. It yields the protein CASNIMNTGELFF.

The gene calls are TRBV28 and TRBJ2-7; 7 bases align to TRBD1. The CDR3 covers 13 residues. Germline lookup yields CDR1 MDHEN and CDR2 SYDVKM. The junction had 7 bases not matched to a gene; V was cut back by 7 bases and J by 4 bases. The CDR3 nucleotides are TGTGCCAGCACCGTCGGGACAGTTTACGAGCAGTACTTC. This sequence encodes CASTVGTVYEQYF.

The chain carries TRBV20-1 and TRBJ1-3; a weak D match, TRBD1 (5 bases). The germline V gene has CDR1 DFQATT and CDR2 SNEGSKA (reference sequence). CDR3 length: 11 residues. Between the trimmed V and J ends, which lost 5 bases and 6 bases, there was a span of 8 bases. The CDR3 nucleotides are TGCAGTGCTGGGGGACCAAACACCATATATTTT. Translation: CSAGGPNTIYF.

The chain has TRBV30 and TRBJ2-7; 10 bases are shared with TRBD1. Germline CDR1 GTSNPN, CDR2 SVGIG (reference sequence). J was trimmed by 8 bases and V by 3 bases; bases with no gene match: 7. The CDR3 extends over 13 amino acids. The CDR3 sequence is CAWSIGTGVQQYF. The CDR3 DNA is TGTGCCTGGAGCATTGGGACAGGGGTTCAGCAGTACTTC.

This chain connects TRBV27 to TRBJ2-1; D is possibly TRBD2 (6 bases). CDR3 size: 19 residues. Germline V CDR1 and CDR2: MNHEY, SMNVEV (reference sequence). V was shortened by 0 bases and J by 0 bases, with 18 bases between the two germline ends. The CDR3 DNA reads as TGTGCCAGCAGTTTATCCTATCAGCGGGCCCCGAGCTCCTACAATGAGCAGTTCTTC. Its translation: CASSLSYQRAPSSYNEQFF.

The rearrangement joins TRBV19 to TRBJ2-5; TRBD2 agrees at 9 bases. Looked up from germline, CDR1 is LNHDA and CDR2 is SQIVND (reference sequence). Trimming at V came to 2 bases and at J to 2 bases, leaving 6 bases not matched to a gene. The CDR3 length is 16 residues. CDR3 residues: CASSIRGRAGQETQYF. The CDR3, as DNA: TGTGCCAGTAGTATACGCGGGAGGGCCGGACAAGAGACCCAGTACTTC.

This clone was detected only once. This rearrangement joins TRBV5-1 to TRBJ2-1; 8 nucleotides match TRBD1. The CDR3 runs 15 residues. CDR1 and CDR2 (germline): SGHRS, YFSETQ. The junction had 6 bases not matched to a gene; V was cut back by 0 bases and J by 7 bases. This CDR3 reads CASSLVTGAGNEQFF. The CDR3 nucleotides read TGCGCCAGCAGCTTGGTGACAGGGGCAGGGAATGAGCAGTTCTTC.